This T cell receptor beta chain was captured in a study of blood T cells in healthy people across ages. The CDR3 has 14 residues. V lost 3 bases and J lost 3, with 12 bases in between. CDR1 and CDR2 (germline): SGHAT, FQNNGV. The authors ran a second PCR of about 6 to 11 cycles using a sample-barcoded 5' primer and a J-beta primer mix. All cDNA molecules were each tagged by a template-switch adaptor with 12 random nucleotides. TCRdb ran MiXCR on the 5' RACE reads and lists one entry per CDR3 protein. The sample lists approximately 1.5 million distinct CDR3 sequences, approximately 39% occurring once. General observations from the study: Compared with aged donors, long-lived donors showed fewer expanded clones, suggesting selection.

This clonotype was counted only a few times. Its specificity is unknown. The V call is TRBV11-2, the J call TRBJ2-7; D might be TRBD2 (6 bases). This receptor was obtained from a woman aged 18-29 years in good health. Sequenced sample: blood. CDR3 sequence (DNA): TGTGCCAGCAGCTTCTGGGGGGACCTCTACGAGCAGTACTTC. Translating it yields CASSFWGDLYEQYF. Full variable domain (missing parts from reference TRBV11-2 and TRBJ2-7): EAGVAQSPRYKIIEKRQSVAFWCNPISGHATLYWYQQILGQGPKLLIQFQNNGVVDDSQLPKDRFSAERLKGVDSTLKIQPAKLEDSAVYLCASSFWGDLYEQYFGPGTRLTVT.